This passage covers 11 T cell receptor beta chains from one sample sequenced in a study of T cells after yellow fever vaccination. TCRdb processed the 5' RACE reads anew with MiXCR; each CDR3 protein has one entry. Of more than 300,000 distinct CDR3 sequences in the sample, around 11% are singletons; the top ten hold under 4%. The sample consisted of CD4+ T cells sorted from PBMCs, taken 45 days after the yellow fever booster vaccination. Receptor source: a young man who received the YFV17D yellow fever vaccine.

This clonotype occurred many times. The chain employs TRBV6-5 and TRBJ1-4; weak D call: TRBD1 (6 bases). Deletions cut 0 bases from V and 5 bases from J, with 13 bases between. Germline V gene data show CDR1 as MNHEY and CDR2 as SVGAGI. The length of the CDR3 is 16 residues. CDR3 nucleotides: TGTGCCAGCAGTTACTCGCTTGGACAGCAGAATGAAAAACTGTTTTTT. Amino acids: CASSYSLGQQNEKLFF.

The CDR3 loop is CASREGSSSYEQYF. The CDR3 DNA is TGTGCCAGCAGAGAGGGATCCAGCTCCTACGAGCAGTACTTC. This rearrangement joins TRBV6-6 to TRBJ2-7, with D possibly being TRBD2 (5 bases). Looked up from germline, CDR1 is MNHNY and CDR2 is SVGAGI (reference sequence). The CDR3 consists of 14 residues. V was shortened by 6 bases and J by 0 bases, with 12 bases between the two germline ends.

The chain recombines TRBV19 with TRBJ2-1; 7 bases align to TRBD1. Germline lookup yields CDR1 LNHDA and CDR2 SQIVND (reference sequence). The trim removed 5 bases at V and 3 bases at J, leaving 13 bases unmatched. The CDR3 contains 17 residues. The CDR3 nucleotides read TGTGCCAGTAGTGTAACCGGAACAGGGGCCGGCTACAATGAGCAGTTCTTC. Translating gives CASSVTGTGAGYNEQFF.

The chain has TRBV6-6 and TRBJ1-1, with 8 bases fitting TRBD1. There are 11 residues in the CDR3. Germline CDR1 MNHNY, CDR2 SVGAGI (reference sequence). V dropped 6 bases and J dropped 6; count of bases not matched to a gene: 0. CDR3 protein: CASRDRAEAFF. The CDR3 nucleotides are TGTGCCAGCAGGGACAGGGCTGAAGCTTTCTTT.

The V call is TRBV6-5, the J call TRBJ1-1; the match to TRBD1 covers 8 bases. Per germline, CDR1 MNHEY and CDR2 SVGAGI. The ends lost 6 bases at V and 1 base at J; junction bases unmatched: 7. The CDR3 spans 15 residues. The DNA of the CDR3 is TGTGCCAGCAGCTACGACAGGGGTCCGAACACTGAAGCTTTCTTT. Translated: CASSYDRGPNTEAFF.

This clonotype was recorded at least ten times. The CDR3 protein is CASSLSTGADTQYF. The CDR3 nucleotides are TGTGCCAGCAGCTTATCAACAGGGGCAGATACGCAGTATTTT. This chain joins TRBV7-8 and TRBJ2-3, with 7 bases that match TRBD1. The CDR3 is made up of 14 amino acids. Looked up from germline, CDR1 is SGHVS and CDR2 is FQNEAQ. V dropped 2 bases and J dropped 4; count of bases not matched to a gene: 3.

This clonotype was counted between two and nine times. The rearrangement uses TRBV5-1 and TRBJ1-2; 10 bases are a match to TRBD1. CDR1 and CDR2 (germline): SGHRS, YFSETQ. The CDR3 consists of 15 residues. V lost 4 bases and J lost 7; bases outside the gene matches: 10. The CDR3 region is CASSGRDRGSAGYTF. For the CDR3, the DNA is TGCGCCAGCAGCGGACGGGACAGGGGATCGGCTGGCTACACCTTC.

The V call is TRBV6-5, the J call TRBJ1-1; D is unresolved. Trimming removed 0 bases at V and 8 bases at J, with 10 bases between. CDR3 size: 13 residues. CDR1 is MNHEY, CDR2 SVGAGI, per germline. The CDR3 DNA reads TGTGCCAGCAGTTACTCGGTCACGGTCGAAGCTTTCTTT. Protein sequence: CASSYSVTVEAFF.

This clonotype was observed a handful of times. The CDR3 loop reads CASSLSSGSAYEQYV. The CDR3 DNA reads TGTGCCAGCAGCTTGTCTAGCGGGTCCGCCTACGAGCAGTACGTC. The rearrangement uses TRBV7-2 and TRBJ2-7, with 8 bases that match TRBD2. CDR3 length equals 15 residues. Germline V CDR1 and CDR2: SGHTA, FQGNSA. V lost 3 bases to trimming and J lost 2 bases; unmatched junction nucleotides: 6.

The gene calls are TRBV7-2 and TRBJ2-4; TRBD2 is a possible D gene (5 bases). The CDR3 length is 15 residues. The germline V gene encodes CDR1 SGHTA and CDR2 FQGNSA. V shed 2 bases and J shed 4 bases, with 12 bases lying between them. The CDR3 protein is CASSLKWGVKNIQYF. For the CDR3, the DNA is TGTGCCAGCAGCTTAAAATGGGGAGTAAAAAACATTCAGTACTTC.

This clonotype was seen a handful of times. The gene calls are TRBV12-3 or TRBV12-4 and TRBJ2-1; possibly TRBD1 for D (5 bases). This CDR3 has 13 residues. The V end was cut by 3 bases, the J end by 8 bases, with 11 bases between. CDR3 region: CASSFQGLDEQFF. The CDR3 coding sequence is TGTGCCAGCAGTTTTCAGGGTCTCGATGAGCAGTTCTTC.